These 2 T cell receptor beta chains originate from one sample sequenced in a study of blood T cell repertoires in COVID-19 (TCRdb year 2020). Library prep was done by the immunoSEQ multiplex PCR assay. Sourced from immuneACCESS, this table was stored by TCRdb with only in-frame sequences that have V and J called. A share of the clones is absent; for the studies checked, an unresolved V gene accounts for under half, and the remainder has no known explanation. Counted in this sample were 91,000 or so clones; around nine tenths of them appeared once. The ten largest clonotypes hold 15% of the sample. Sequencing used peripheral blood. Receptors originate from a human donor in a cohort sampled during active COVID-19.

V is TRBV12-3 or TRBV12-4 and J is TRBJ1-1; D is possibly TRBD1 (6 bases). The CDR3 runs 13 residues. The V gene lost 5 bases and the J gene lost 1 base, with 8 bases spanning the gap. The DNA of the CDR3 is TGTGCCAGCAGTCCGACAGGGAACACTGAAGCTTTCTTT. Encoded protein: CASSPTGNTEAFF.

The chain uses TRBV24-1 and TRBJ2-1; D gene uncertain. The V end lost 2 bases, the J end lost 0 bases, and 13 bases lay between the germline ends. Per germline, CDR1 KGHDR and CDR2 SFDVKD. The CDR3 contains 17 residues. The CDR3 nucleotides are TGTGCCACCAGTGATTCCCCTCACTCTCGCTCCTACAATGAGCAGTTCTTC. Translating gives CATSDSPHSRSYNEQFF.